The clone carrying this TCR beta chain appeared once. The antigen is unknown. A much larger clone sits a single nucleotide away, making a read error possible. This sample also contains other DNA sequences that code for the same CDR3. The sample originates from a study of cytotoxic CD8 clonotypes in ibrutinib-treated CLL. Study in general: Among the patients, roughly ten presented as relapsed/refractory and about 14 as treatment-naive; 17 showed unmutated IGHV. A mean of approximately 260,000 productive templates and just under 95,000 productive rearrangements was obtained per sample. Study-level results: Researchers report that baseline clonality outpaced age-matched healthy donors and tracked circulating CD8+ T-cell counts.

Trimming pared 3 bases from V and 4 bases from J, leaving 18 bases between. CDR1 and CDR2 from the germline V gene are LNHDA and SQIVND (reference sequence). This CDR3 is built from 16 residues. About 2 micrograms of genomic DNA, which was extracted from cryopreserved PBMCs, served as the material used for the TCR beta libraries. Produced via immunoSEQ multiplex PCR; TCRdb's table is partial and in-frame only. In the table there are nearly 50,000 clones, roughly three fifths of which are singletons. The genes are TRBV19 and TRBJ2-5, with D perhaps assigned TRBD1 or TRBD2 (7 bases each). The sample was PBMCs, taken after 24 months of ibrutinib treatment. The clonotype originates from a human donor with chronic lymphocytic leukemia. The CDR3 coding sequence is TGTGCCAGTAGTATTGTCACAGCCAGGGGGGGAGAGACCCAGTACTTC. Protein product: CASSIVTARGGETQYF.